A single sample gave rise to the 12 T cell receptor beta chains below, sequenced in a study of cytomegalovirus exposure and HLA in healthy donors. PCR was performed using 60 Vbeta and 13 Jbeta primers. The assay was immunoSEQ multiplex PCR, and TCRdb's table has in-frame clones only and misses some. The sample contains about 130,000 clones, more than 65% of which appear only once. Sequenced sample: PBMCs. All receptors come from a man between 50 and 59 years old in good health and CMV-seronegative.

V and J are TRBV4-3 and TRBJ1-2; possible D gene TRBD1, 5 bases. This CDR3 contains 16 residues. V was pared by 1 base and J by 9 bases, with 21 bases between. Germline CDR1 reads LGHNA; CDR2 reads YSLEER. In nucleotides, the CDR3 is TGCGCCAGCAGCCAAGTGGCACAAGGGCAGGGAAGTCGCTACACCTTC. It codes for CASSQVAQGQGSRYTF.

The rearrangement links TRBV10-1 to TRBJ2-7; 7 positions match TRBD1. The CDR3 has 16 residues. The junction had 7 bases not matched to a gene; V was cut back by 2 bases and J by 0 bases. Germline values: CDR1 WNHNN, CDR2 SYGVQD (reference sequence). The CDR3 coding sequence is TGCGCCAGCAGTGAGGTCCAGGGGGATGGCTCCTACGAGCAGTACTTC. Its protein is CASSEVQGDGSYEQYF.

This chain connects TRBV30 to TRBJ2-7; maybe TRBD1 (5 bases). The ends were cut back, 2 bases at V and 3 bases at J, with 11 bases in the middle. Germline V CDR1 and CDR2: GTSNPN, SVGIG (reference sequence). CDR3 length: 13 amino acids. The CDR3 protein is CAWSIRVDYEQYF. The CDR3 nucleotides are TGTGCCTGGAGTATCAGGGTCGACTACGAGCAGTACTTC.

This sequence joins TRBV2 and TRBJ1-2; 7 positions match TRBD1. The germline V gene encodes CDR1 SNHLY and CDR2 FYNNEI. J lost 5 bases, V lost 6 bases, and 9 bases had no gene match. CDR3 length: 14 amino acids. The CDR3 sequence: CASRKGQAGYGYTF. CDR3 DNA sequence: TGTGCCAGCAGGAAAGGACAGGCCGGGTATGGCTACACCTTC.

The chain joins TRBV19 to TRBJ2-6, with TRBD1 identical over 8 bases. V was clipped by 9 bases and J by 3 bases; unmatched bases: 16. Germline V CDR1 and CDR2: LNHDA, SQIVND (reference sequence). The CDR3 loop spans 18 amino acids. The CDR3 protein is CASVNQGAPGSGANVLTF. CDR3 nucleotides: TGTGCCAGCGTTAACCAGGGGGCCCCAGGTAGTGGGGCCAACGTCCTGACTTTC.

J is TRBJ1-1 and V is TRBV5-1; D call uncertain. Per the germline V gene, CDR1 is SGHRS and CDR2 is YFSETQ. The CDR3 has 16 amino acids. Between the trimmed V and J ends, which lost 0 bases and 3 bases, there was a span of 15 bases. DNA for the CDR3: TGCGCCAGCAGCTTGGTCGGGAGGATGGGGTACACTGAAGCTTTCTTT. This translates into CASSLVGRMGYTEAFF.

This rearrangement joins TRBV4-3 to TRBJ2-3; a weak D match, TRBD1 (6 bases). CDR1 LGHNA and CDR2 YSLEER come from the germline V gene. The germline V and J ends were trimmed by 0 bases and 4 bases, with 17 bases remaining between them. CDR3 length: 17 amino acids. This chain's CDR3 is CASSQDLQGLGPDTQYF. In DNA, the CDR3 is TGCGCCAGCAGCCAAGATCTACAGGGATTAGGTCCAGATACGCAGTATTTT.

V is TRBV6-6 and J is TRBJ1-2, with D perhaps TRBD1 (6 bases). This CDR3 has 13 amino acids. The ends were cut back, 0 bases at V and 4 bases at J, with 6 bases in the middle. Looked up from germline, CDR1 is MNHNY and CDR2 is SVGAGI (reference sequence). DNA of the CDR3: TGTGCCAGCAGTTACTCAGGGGGCTATGGCTACACCTTC. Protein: CASSYSGGYGYTF.

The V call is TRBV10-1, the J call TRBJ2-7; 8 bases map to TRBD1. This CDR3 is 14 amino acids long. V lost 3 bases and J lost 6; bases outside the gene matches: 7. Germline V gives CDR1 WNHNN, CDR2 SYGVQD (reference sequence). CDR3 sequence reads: CASSDQGALREQYF. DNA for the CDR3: TGCGCCAGCAGTGACCAGGGGGCTCTTCGCGAGCAGTACTTC.

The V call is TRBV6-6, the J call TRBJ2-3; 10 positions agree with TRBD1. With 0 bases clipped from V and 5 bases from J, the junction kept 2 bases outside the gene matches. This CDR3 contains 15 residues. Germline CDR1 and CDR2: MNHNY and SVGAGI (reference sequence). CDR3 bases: TGTGCCAGCAGTTACTCGGGACAGGGGTTAGATACGCAGTATTTT. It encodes CASSYSGQGLDTQYF.

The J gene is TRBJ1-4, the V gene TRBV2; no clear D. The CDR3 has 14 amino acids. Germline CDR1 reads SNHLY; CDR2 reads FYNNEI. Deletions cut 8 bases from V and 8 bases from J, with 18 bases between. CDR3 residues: CASLEAPGREKLFF. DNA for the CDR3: TGTGCCAGCCTAGAGGCCCCGGGGAGGGAAAAACTGTTTTTT.

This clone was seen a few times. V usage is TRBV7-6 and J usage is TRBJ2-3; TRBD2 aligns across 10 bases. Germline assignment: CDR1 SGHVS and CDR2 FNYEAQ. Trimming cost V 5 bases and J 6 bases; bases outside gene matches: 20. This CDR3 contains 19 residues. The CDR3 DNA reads TGTGCCAGCAGCGAAGTAGGATCTGAGCTAGCGGGGGATTCGGATACGCAGTATTTT. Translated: CASSEVGSELAGDSDTQYF.